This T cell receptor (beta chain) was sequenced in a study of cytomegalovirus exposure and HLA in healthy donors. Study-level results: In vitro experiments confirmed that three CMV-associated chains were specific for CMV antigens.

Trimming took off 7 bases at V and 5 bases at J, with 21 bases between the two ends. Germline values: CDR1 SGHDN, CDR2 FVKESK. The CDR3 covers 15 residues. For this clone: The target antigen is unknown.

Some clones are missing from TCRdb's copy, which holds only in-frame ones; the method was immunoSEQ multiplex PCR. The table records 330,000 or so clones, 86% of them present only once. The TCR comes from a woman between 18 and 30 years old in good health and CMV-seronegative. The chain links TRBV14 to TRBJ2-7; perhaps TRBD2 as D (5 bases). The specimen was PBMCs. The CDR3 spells CASTLNGVNADEQYF. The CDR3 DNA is TGTGCCAGCACCTTAAACGGGGTAAATGCGGACGAGCAGTACTTC.